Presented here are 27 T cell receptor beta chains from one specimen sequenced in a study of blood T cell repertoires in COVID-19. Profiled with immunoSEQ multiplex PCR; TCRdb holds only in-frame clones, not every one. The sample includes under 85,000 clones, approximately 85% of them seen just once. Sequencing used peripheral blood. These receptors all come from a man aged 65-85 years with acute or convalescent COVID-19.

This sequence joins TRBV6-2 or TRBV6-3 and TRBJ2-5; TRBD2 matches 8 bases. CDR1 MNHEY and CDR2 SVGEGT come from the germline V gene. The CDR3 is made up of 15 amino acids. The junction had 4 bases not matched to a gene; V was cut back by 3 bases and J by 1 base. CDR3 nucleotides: TGTGCCAGCAGTTATGTCGGGGGGGCCCAAGAGACCCAGTACTTC. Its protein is CASSYVGGAQETQYF.

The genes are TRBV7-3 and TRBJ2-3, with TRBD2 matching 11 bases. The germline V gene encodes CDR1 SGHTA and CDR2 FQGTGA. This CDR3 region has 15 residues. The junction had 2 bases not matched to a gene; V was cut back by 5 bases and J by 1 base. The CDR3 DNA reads TGTGCCAGCAGCACGGGACTAGCGGGCACAGATACGCAGTATTTT. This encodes CASSTGLAGTDTQYF.

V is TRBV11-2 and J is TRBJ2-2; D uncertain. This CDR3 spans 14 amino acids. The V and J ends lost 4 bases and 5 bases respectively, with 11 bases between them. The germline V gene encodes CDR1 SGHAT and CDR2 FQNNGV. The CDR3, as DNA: TGTGCCAGCAGCTCCAATCTGCGGACCGGGGAGCTGTTTTTT. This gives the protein CASSSNLRTGELFF. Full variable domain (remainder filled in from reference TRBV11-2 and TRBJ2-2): EAGVAQSPRYKIIEKRQSVAFWCNPISGHATLYWYQQILGQGPKLLIQFQNNGVVDDSQLPKDRFSAERLKGVDSTLKIQPAKLEDSAVYLCASSSNLRTGELFFGEGSRLTVL.

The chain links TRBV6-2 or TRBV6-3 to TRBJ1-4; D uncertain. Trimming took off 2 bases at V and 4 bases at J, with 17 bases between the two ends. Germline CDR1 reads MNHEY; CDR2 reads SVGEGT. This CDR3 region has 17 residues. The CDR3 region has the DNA TGTGCCAGCAGTTACGAGATTTTGGGAGGCAGTAATGAAAAACTGTTTTTT. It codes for CASSYEILGGSNEKLFF.

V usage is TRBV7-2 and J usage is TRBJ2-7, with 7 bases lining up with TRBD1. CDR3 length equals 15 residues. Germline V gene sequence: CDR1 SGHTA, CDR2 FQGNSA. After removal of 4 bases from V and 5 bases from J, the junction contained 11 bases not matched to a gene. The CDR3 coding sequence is TGTGCCAGCAGCTCCCCGACAGGGTCGGTCAACGAGCAGTACTTC. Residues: CASSSPTGSVNEQYF. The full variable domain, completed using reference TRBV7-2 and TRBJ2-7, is GAGVSQSPSNKVTEKGKDVELRCDPISGHTALYWYRQSLGQGLEFLIYFQGNSAPDKSGLPSDRFSAERTGGSVSTLTIQRTQQEDSAVYLCASSSPTGSVNEQYFGPGTRLTVT.

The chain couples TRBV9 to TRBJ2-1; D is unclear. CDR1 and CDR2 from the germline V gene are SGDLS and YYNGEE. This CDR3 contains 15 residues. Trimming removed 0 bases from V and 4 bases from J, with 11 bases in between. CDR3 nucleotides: TGTGCCAGCAGCGTAGTGGCAGGTTCATACAATGAGCAGTTCTTC. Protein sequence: CASSVVAGSYNEQFF.

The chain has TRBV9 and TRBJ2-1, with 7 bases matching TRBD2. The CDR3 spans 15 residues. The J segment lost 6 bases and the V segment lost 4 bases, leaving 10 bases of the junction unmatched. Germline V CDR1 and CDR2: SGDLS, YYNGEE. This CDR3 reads CASSTSGTTPNEQFF. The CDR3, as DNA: TGTGCCAGCAGCACCTCCGGGACTACTCCCAATGAGCAGTTCTTC.

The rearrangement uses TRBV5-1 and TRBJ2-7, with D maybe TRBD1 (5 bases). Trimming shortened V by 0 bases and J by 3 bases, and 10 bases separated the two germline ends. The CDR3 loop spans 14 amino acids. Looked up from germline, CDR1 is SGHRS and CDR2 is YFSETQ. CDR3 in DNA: TGCGCCAGCAGCTTGGAGGGGAACAACTACGAGCAGTACTTC. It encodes CASSLEGNNYEQYF.

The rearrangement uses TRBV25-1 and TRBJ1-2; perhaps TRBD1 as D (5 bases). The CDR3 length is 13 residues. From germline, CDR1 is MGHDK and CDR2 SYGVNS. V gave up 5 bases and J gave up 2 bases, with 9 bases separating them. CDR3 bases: TGTGCCAGCAGTTCGGACACAAACTATGGCTACACCTTC. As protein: CASSSDTNYGYTF.

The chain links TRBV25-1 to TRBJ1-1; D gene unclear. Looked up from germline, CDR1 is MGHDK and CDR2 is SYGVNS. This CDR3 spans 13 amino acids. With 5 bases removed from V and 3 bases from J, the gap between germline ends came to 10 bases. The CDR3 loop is CASSYRHDTEAFF. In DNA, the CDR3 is TGTGCCAGCAGTTACCGACACGACACTGAAGCTTTCTTT.

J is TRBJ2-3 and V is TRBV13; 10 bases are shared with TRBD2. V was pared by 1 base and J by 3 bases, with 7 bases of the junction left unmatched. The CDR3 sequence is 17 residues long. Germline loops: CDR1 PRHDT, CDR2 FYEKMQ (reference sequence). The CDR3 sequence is CASSLVGLAGVTDTQYF. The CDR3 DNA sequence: TGTGCCAGCAGCTTAGTTGGTCTAGCGGGGGTTACAGATACGCAGTATTTT.

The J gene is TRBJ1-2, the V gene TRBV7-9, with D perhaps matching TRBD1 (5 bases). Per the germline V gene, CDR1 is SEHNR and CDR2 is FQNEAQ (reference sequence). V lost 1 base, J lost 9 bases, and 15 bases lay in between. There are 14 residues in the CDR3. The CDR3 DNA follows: TGTGCCAGCAGCTTAGGAGTTTCGCAGGGAAGCTACACCTTC. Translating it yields CASSLGVSQGSYTF.

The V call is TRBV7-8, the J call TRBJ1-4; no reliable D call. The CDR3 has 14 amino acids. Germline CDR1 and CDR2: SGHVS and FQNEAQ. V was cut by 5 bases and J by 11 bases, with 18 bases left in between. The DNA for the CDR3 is TGTGCCAGCAGCCCGAGGACGGACTTGAGGAAACTGTTTTTT. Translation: CASSPRTDLRKLFF.

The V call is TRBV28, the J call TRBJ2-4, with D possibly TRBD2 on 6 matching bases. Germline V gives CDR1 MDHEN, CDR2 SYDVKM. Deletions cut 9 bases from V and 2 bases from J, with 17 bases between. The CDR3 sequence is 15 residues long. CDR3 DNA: TGTGCCAGTAGAGGTCTGGCGGGATCCAAAAACATTCAGTACTTC. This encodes CASRGLAGSKNIQYF.

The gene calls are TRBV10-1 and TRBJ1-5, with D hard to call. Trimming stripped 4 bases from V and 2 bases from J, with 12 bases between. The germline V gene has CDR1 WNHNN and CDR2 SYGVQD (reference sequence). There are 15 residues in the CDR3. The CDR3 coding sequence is TGCGCCAGCAGTGGGAAAGCGTCGGGCAATCAGCCCCAGCATTTT. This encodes CASSGKASGNQPQHF.

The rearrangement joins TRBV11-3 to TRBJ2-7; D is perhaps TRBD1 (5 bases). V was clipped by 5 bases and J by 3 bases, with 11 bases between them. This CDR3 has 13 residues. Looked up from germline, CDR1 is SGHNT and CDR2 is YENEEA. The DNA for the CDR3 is TGTGCCAGCAGCATGGGGCCTCTCTACGAGCAGTACTTC. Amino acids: CASSMGPLYEQYF.

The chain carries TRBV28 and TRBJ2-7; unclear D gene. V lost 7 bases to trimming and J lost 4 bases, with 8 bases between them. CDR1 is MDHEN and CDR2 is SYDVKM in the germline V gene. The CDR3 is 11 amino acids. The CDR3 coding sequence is TGTGCCAGCACCGATGCGTACGAGCAGTACTTC. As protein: CASTDAYEQYF.

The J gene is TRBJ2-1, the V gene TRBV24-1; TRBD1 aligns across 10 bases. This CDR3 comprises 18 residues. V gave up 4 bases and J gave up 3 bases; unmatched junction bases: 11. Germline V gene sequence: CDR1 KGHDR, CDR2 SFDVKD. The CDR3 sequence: CATSDTSGDRGIYNEQFF. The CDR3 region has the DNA TGTGCCACCAGTGACACCTCTGGGGACAGGGGCATCTACAATGAGCAGTTCTTC.

The CDR3 DNA sequence: TGCGCCAGCAGCCAAGTCGCGGGAGCCCCAGGATACAATGAGCAGTTCTTC. Translating gives CASSQVAGAPGYNEQFF. The J gene is TRBJ2-1, the V gene TRBV4-3, with 7 bases identical to TRBD2. The germline V gene encodes CDR1 LGHNA and CDR2 YSLEER. V shed 1 base, J shed 4 bases, and the junction held 10 bases outside the gene matches. CDR3 size: 17 residues.

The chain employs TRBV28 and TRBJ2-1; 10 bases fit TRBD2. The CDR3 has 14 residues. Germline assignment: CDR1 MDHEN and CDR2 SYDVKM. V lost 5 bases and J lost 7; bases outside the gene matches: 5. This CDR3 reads CASSRSGRVNEQFF. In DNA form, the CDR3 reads TGTGCCAGCAGTCGAAGCGGGAGGGTGAATGAGCAGTTCTTC.

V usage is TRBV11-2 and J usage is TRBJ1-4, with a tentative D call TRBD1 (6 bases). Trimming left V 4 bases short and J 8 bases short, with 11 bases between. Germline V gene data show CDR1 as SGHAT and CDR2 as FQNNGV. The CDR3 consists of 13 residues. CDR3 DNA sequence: TGTGCCAGCAGCTCAGGGGTTCGCGAAAAACTGTTTTTT. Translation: CASSSGVREKLFF.

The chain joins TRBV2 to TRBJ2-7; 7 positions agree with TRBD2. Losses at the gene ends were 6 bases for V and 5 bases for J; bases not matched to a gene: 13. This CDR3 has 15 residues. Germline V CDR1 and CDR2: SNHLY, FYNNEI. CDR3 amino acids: CASSATGTTGDEQYF. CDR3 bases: TGTGCCAGCAGCGCCACCGGGACTACCGGCGACGAGCAGTACTTC.

Here the CDR3 reads CASSLIDGNYEQYF. The CDR3 nucleotides read TGTGCCAGCAGCTTGATTGACGGGAACTACGAGCAGTACTTC. V is TRBV11-1 and J is TRBJ2-7; perhaps TRBD2 as D (5 bases). The V gene's germline CDR1 is SGHAT and CDR2 FQDESV (reference sequence). Trimming removed 3 bases from V and 3 bases from J, with 12 bases in between. This CDR3 is built from 14 residues.

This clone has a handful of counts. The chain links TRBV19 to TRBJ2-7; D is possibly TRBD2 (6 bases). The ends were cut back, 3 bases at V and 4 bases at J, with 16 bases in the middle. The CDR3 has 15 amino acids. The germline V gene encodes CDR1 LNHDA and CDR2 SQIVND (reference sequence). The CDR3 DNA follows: TGTGCCAGTAGTATCGGAGGGCCTAACGGTTACGAGCAGTACTTC. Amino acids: CASSIGGPNGYEQYF.

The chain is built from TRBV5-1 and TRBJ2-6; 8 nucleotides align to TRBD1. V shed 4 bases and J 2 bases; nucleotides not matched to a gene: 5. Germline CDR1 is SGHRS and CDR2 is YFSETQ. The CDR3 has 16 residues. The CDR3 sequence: CASSITGGTGANVLTF. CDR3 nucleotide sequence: TGCGCCAGCAGCATAACAGGGGGTACTGGGGCCAACGTCCTGACTTTC.

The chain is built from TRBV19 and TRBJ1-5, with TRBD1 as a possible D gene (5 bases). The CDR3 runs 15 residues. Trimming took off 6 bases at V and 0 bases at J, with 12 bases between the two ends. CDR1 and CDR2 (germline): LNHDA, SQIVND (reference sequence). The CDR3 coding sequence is TGTGCCAGTAGAACGACAGATTATAGCAATCAGCCCCAGCATTTT. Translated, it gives CASRTTDYSNQPQHF.

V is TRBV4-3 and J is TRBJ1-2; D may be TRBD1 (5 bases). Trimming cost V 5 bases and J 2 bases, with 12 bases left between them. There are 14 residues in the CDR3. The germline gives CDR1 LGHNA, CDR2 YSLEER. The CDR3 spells CASSAQGRNYGYTF. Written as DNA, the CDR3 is TGCGCCAGCAGCGCGCAGGGCAGGAACTATGGCTACACCTTC.